What follows are 2 T cell receptor beta chains derived from one specimen sequenced in a study of technical replicates of blood from a few donors. Sequencing was performed with immunoSEQ multiplex PCR; in TCRdb, only in-frame clones are kept and a portion is missing. The data contain fewer than 100,000 clones, around 95% of them singletons. Sample: T cells isolated from PBMCs. The receptors here all came from a human donor in good health.

The rearrangement joins TRBV5-1 to TRBJ2-5; 7 positions match TRBD1. This CDR3 comprises 13 residues. J gave up 5 bases and V 4 bases, and 5 bases lay outside the gene matches. Germline V gives CDR1 SGHRS, CDR2 YFSETQ. This CDR3 is CASSTQGEETQYF. CDR3 DNA sequence: TGCGCCAGCAGCACTCAGGGGGAGGAGACCCAGTACTTC.

This clone was detected once. The gene calls are TRBV28 and TRBJ2-7; 7 bases fit TRBD2. The V segment lost 4 bases and the J segment 3 bases; nucleotides outside the gene matches: 6. This CDR3 contains 14 residues. Germline CDR1 reads MDHEN; CDR2 reads SYDVKM. DNA of the CDR3: TGTGCCAGCAGTTCCTCTCTAGCGGACTACGAGCAGTACTTC. It specifies CASSSSLADYEQYF.